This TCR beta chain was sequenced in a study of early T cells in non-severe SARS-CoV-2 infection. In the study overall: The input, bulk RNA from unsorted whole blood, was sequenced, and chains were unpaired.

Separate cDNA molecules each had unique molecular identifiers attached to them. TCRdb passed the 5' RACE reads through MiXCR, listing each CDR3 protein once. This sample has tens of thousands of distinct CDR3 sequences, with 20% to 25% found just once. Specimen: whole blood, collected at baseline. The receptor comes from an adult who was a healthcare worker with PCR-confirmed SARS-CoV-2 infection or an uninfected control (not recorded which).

The CDR3 bases are TGTGCCAGCAGCTTAGGCTTAGCGGGGGCCAACGTCCTGACTTTC. It is translated as CASSLGLAGANVLTF. This chain joins TRBV7-8 and TRBJ2-6; the D gene is possibly TRBD2 (5 bases). Germline V lookup: CDR1 SGHVS, CDR2 FQNEAQ. V was pared by 1 base and J by 4 bases, with 8 bases between. The length of the CDR3 is 15 residues.